Presented here are 23 T cell receptor beta chains from one specimen sequenced in a study of cytomegalovirus exposure and HLA in healthy donors (dated by TCRdb to about 2017). Receptors were amplified or captured by the immunoSEQ multiplex PCR assay. For the multiplex PCR, a mixture combining 60 forward primers for TCR Vbeta segments and 13 reverse primers for TCR Jbeta segments was used. Entries here come from immuneACCESS through TCRdb and include only in-frame sequences with V and J called. Some clones fail to appear in such tables; in the studies checked, an unresolved V gene covers under half of the shortfall, and the cause of the remainder is unknown. The sample table records about 150,000 clones; just over 75% of these occur just once. The leading ten clones occupy 1.4% to 1.5% of the sample. The specimen sequenced was PBMCs. The receptors were gathered from a woman aged 25 to 45 in good health and CMV-seropositive.

This clone was detected a few times. As DNA, the CDR3 is TGTGCCAGCAGTCTCAGGGGCCGACAGGGGGTTGGCTACACCTTC. Residues: CASSLRGRQGVGYTF. The chain employs TRBV7-2 and TRBJ1-2; 9 bases match TRBD1. Unmatched junction bases numbered 12, after V lost 6 bases and J lost 7 bases. From germline, CDR1 is SGHTA and CDR2 FQGNSA. CDR3 length equals 15 residues. Based on the CDR3 plus reference TRBV7-2 and TRBJ1-2, the full variable domain is GAGVSQSPSNKVTEKGKDVELRCDPISGHTALYWYRQSLGQGLEFLIYFQGNSAPDKSGLPSDRFSAERTGGSVSTLTIQRTQQEDSAVYLCASSLRGRQGVGYTFGSGTRLTVV.

The chain is built from TRBV2 and TRBJ2-1; 10 bases align to TRBD2. The length of the CDR3 is 16 residues. Germline V gene data show CDR1 as SNHLY and CDR2 as FYNNEI. V gave up 6 bases and J gave up 2 bases; unmatched junction bases: 7. The CDR3 here is CASRFGTSDAYNEQFF. CDR3 in DNA: TGTGCCAGCAGGTTCGGGACTAGCGATGCCTACAATGAGCAGTTCTTC.

V gene TRBV10-3 combines with J gene TRBJ2-1, with D maybe TRBD2 (5 bases). V gave up 5 bases and J gave up 3 bases, with 14 bases separating them. CDR1 and CDR2 from the germline V gene are ENHRY and SYGVKD. This CDR3 contains 15 residues. As DNA, the CDR3 is TGTGCCATCAGTCCCAGTGGGAGATTCTACAATGAGCAGTTCTTC. Its translation is CAISPSGRFYNEQFF.

This rearrangement joins TRBV5-1 to TRBJ1-1; D unclear. The germline CDR1 and CDR2 sequences are SGHRS and YFSETQ. The CDR3 totals 14 residues. The V end was cut by 0 bases, the J end by 3 bases, with 9 bases between. CDR3 DNA: TGCGCCAGCAGCTTGGGGCAGAGGGACACTGAAGCTTTCTTT. As protein: CASSLGQRDTEAFF.

The chain employs TRBV7-9 and TRBJ2-5, with D unclear. Per the germline V gene, CDR1 is SEHNR and CDR2 is FQNEAQ (reference sequence). V was clipped by 5 bases and J by 12 bases, with 19 bases between them. This CDR3 is 13 amino acids long. In nucleotides, the CDR3 is TGTGCCAGCAGCCTATCCTCCGAGGTGGCTGAGTACTTC. Translated: CASSLSSEVAEYF.

The genes are TRBV6-6 and TRBJ2-7; D is perhaps TRBD2 (6 bases). Germline loops: CDR1 MNHNY, CDR2 SVGAGI (reference sequence). This CDR3 is 15 amino acids long. V gave up 0 bases and J gave up 2 bases, with 11 bases separating them. CDR3 nucleotides: TGTGCCAGCAGTTACTCGGCGGGAAGGGCCTACGAGCAGTACTTC. Translated, it gives CASSYSAGRAYEQYF.

CDR3 nucleotides: TGTGCCAGCAGTTACTGGAGGGACAGGGGGTTTGGCTACACCTTC. Translation gives CASSYWRDRGFGYTF. The chain is built from TRBV6-5 and TRBJ1-2; TRBD1 agrees at 11 bases. CDR3 length: 15 residues. The J segment lost 7 bases and the V segment lost 1 base, leaving 5 bases of the junction unmatched. Germline CDR1 and CDR2: MNHEY and SVGAGI.

The chain is built from TRBV27 and TRBJ2-7, with D hard to call. This CDR3 has 14 amino acids. V lost 4 bases, J lost 2 bases, and 12 bases lay in between. The germline V gene encodes CDR1 MNHEY and CDR2 SMNVEV (reference sequence). CDR3 sequence: CASSWAEVPYEQYF. CDR3 nucleotides: TGTGCCAGCAGTTGGGCAGAAGTTCCCTACGAGCAGTACTTC.

V usage is TRBV11-2 and J usage is TRBJ2-7; 8 positions match TRBD2. CDR3 length: 17 amino acids. Germline V gene sequence: CDR1 SGHAT, CDR2 FQNNGV. The junction had 7 bases not matched to a gene; V was cut back by 0 bases and J by 0 bases. The CDR3 is CASSLDSASGYSYEQYF. Written as DNA, the CDR3 is TGTGCCAGCAGCTTAGATTCGGCTAGCGGGTACTCCTACGAGCAGTACTTC. The full variable domain, rest sourced from reference TRBV11-2 and TRBJ2-7, is EAGVAQSPRYKIIEKRQSVAFWCNPISGHATLYWYQQILGQGPKLLIQFQNNGVVDDSQLPKDRFSAERLKGVDSTLKIQPAKLEDSAVYLCASSLDSASGYSYEQYFGPGTRLTVT.

The rearrangement joins TRBV7-9 to TRBJ2-1, with TRBD2 matching over 13 bases. V lost 5 bases, J lost 6 bases, and 7 bases stayed unmatched. CDR1 and CDR2 from the germline V gene are SEHNR and FQNEAQ (reference sequence). This CDR3 is 16 amino acids long. The CDR3 reads CASSPGLAGVVNEQFF. Written as DNA, the CDR3 is TGTGCCAGCAGCCCCGGACTAGCGGGAGTTGTCAATGAGCAGTTCTTC.

The V call is TRBV28, the J call TRBJ2-3; 10 bases line up with TRBD2. The CDR3 extends over 14 amino acids. The V and J ends lost 4 bases and 8 bases, in that order; junction bases with no gene match: 6. Germline lookup yields CDR1 MDHEN and CDR2 SYDVKM. The CDR3 nucleotides read TGTGCCAGCAGTTCCCCCGGACTAGCGGTTACGCAGTATTTT. It encodes CASSSPGLAVTQYF.

The V gene is TRBV19, the J gene TRBJ1-4; TRBD1 agrees at 10 bases. V shed 4 bases and J 5 bases; nucleotides not matched to a gene: 7. Germline CDR1 reads LNHDA; CDR2 reads SQIVND (reference sequence). The CDR3 length is 16 residues. The CDR3: CASSRDRGSVNEKLFF. In nucleotides, the CDR3 is TGTGCCAGTAGTAGGGACAGGGGTTCGGTCAATGAAAAACTGTTTTTT.

The genes are TRBV6-1 and TRBJ2-7, with 7 bases fitting TRBD2. The CDR3 has 15 residues. Germline V lookup: CDR1 MNHNS, CDR2 SASEGT. With V trimmed by 5 bases and J by 2 bases, 9 bases remained unmatched. CDR3 loop: CASSSDRGSPYEQYF. CDR3 nucleotides: TGTGCCAGCAGTTCCGATCGCGGGAGCCCCTACGAGCAGTACTTC.

This chain uses TRBV28 with TRBJ1-2; D is perhaps TRBD1 (5 bases). Trimming left V 6 bases short and J 3 bases short, with 14 bases between. Germline V CDR1 and CDR2: MDHEN, SYDVKM. The CDR3 is 14 residues long. CDR3 nucleotide sequence: TGTGCCAGCAGCGGTACGGGGGATTACTATGGCTACACCTTC. Translated: CASSGTGDYYGYTF.

This clone is a singleton in its sample. Mismatch with germline at one junction end may stem from a read error. The V and J genes are TRBV7-2 and TRBJ2-5; a possible D gene is TRBD1 (6 bases). The CDR3 covers 12 residues. Germline CDR1 SGHTA, CDR2 FQGNSA. The CDR3 reads CASSFPGTPSDF. CDR3 DNA: TGTGCCAGCAGCTTTCCCGGGACACCGAGTGACTTC.

The chain couples TRBV7-3 to TRBJ1-4, with 8 bases identical to TRBD1. The junction had 8 bases not matched to a gene; V was cut back by 4 bases and J by 4 bases. The CDR3 loop spans 16 amino acids. Germline CDR1 is SGHTA and CDR2 is FQGTGA. CDR3 DNA sequence: TGTGCCAGCAGCTCTCCGACGGGACAGGATAATGAAAAACTGTTTTTT. It is translated as CASSSPTGQDNEKLFF.

Only a few counts were recorded for this clone. The chain has TRBV27 and TRBJ1-3; a possible D gene is TRBD1 (5 bases). Per the germline V gene, CDR1 is MNHEY and CDR2 is SMNVEV (reference sequence). The ends were cut back, 3 bases at V and 0 bases at J, with 12 bases in the middle. This CDR3 spans 16 amino acids. DNA of the CDR3: TGTGCCAGCAGTTTTCAGGGCCCCCTCTCTGGAAACACCATATATTTT. This gives the protein CASSFQGPLSGNTIYF.

The table lists this clone with a few counts. The chain uses TRBV23-1 and TRBJ2-3; TRBD2 might be the D (5 bases). Being an ORF, TRBV23-1 has a function that is uncertain. V was cut by 1 base and J by 4 bases, with 18 bases left in between. The CDR3 is made up of 17 amino acids. CDR3 bases: TGCGCCAGCAGTCAATTCTGTGCTAGCAGTAAGGCAGATACGCAGTATTTT. It yields the protein CASSQFCASSKADTQYF.

The CDR3 DNA is TGTGCCAGCAGACAGGGGGGGGCCAACGTCCTGACTTTC. Protein: CASRQGGANVLTF. This chain connects TRBV6-1 to TRBJ2-6; 7 bases are shared with TRBD1. The CDR3 covers 13 residues. Germline CDR1 and CDR2: MNHNS and SASEGT. V trimming: 6 bases; J trimming: 4 bases; junction bases outside the gene matches: 0.

The V call is TRBV28, the J call TRBJ1-5, with 9 nucleotides matching TRBD1. With V trimmed by 8 bases and J by 0 bases, 20 bases remained unmatched. CDR1 is MDHEN and CDR2 is SYDVKM in the germline V gene. There are 20 residues in the CDR3. The CDR3, as DNA: TGTGCCAGCCATAGTCGAGGGGACAGGGTGTCTCCCTATAGCAATCAGCCCCAGCATTTT. This sequence encodes CASHSRGDRVSPYSNQPQHF.

The chain employs TRBV28 and TRBJ1-3, with D uncertain. The CDR3 loop spans 14 amino acids. With 2 bases removed from V and 4 bases from J, the gap between germline ends came to 9 bases. CDR1 and CDR2 from the germline V gene are MDHEN and SYDVKM. The CDR3 nucleotides read TGTGCCAGCAGTTTAGTCCTAGTGGGAAACACCATATATTTT. Translated, it gives CASSLVLVGNTIYF.

The rearrangement joins TRBV4-1 to TRBJ2-7, with D possibly matching TRBD1 (6 bases). The CDR3 runs to 14 residues. CDR1 and CDR2 from the germline V gene are MGHRA and YSYEKL. V lost 1 base to trimming and J lost 6 bases, with 13 bases between them. CDR3 sequence: CASSQGTAKGEQYF. In nucleotides, the CDR3 is TGCGCCAGCAGCCAAGGGACAGCTAAGGGCGAGCAGTACTTC.

The chain couples TRBV12-5 to TRBJ2-2, with D possibly matching TRBD1 (6 bases). V lost 5 bases, J lost 4 bases, and 11 bases lay in between. The V gene's germline CDR1 is LGHNT and CDR2 FRNRAP. The CDR3 runs to 14 residues. CDR3: CASGQTGPTGELFF. DNA of the CDR3: TGTGCTAGTGGTCAGACAGGCCCCACCGGGGAGCTGTTTTTT.